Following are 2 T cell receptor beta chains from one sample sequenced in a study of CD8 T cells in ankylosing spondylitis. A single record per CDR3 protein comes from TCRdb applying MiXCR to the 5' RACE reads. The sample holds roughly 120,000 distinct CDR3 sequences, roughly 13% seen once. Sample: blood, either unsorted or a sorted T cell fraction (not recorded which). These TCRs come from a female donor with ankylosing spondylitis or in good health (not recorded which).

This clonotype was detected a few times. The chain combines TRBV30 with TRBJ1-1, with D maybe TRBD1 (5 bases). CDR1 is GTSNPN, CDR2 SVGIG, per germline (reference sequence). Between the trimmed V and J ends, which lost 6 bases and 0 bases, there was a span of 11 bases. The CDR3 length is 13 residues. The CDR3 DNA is TGTGCCTGCCCTGGGGGGGTGAACACTGAAGCTTTCTTT. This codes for CACPGGVNTEAFF.

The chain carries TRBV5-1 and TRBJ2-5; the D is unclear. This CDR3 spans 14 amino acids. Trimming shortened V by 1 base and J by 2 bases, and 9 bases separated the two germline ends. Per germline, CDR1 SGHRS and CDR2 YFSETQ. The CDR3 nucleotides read TGCGCCAGCAGCTTGCAACAGAGACAAGAGACCCAGTACTTC. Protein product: CASSLQQRQETQYF. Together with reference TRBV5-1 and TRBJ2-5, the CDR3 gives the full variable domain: KAGVTQTPRYLIKTRGQQVTLSCSPISGHRSVSWYQQTPGQGLQFLFEYFSETQRNKGNFPGRFSGRQFSNSRSEMNVSTLELGDSALYLCASSLQQRQETQYFGPGTRLLVL.